This T cell receptor (beta chain) was captured in a study of glioma-infiltrating T cells after dendritic cell vaccination. With 4 bases clipped from V and 3 bases from J, the junction kept 12 bases outside the gene matches. The CDR3 consists of 18 residues. CDR1 is SGHNT, CDR2 YYREEE, per germline (reference sequence). The method was immunoSEQ multiplex PCR; TCRdb's version includes in-frame clones alone and lacks a portion of them. The sample lists 85,000 to 95,000 clones, around 86% occurring once. Specimen: blood, collected before dendritic cell vaccination. This TCR derives from a human donor with glioblastoma. This sequence joins TRBV5-4 and TRBJ2-7; 14 bases agree with TRBD2. The CDR3 protein is CASSPRGLAGDRLYEQYF. CDR3 sequence (DNA): TGTGCCAGCAGCCCCCGGGGACTAGCGGGGGACAGACTCTACGAGCAGTACTTC.